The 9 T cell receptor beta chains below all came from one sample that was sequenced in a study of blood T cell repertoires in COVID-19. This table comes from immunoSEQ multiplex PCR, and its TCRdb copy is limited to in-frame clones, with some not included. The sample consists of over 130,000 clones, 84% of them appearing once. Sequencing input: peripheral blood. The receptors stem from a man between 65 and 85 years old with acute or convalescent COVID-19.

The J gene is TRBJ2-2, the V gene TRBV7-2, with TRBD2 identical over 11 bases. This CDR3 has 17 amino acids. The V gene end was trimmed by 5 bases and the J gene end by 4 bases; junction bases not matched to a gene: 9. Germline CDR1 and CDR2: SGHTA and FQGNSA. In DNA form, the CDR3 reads TGTGCCAGCAGCGCCGGACTAGCGGGCCCCCTCACCGGGGAGCTGTTTTTT. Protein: CASSAGLAGPLTGELFF.

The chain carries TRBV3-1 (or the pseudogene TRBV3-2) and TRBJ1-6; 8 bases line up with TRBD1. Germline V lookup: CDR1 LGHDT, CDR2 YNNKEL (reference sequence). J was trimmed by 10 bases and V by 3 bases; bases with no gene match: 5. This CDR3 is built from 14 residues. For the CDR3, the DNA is TGTGCCAGCAGCCAGTTGGACAGGGACTCACCCCTCCACTTT. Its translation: CASSQLDRDSPLHF.

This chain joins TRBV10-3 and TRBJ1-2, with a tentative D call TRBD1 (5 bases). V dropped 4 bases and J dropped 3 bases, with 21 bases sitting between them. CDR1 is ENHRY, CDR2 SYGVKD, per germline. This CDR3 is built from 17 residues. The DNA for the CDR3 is TGTGCCATCAGTGCCTGGCAGGGCCGGGACTTGGACTATGGCTACACCTTC. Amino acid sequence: CAISAWQGRDLDYGYTF.

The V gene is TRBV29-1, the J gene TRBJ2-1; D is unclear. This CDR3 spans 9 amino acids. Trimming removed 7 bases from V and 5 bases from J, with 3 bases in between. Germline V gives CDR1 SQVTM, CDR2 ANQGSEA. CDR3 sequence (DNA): TGCAGCGCCGACAATGAGCAGTTCTTC. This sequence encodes CSADNEQFF.

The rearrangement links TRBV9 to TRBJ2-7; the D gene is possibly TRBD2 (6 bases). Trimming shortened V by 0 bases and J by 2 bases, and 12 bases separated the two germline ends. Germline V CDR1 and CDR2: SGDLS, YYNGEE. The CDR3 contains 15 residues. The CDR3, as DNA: TGTGCCAGCAGCGTAGGGAGGGGATTGACCTACGAGCAGTACTTC. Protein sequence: CASSVGRGLTYEQYF.

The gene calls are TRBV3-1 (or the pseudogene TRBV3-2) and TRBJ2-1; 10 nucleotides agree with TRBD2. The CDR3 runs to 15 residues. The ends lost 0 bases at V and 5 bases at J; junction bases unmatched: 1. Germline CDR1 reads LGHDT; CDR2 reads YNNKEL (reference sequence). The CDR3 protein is CASSQDLAGDNEQFF. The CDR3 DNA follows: TGTGCCAGCAGCCAAGATCTAGCGGGGGACAATGAGCAGTTCTTC.

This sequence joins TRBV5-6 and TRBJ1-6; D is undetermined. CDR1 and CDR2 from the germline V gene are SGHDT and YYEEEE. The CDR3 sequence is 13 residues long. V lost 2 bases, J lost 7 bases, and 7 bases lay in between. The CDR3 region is CASSFPGNSPLHF. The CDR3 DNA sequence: TGTGCCAGCAGCTTTCCAGGAAATTCACCCCTCCACTTT.

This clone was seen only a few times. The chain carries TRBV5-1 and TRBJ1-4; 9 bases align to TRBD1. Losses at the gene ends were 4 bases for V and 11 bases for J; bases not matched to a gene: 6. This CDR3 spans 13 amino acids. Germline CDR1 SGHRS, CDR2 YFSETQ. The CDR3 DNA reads TGCGCCAGCAGCGGGGGACAGGGCGGGAAACTGTTTTTT. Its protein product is CASSGGQGGKLFF.

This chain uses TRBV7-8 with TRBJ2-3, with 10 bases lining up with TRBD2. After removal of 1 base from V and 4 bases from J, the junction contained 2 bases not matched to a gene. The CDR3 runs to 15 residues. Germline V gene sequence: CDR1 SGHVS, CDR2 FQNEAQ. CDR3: CASSLVAGGSDTQYF. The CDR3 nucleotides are TGTGCCAGCAGCTTAGTAGCGGGGGGATCAGATACGCAGTATTTT.